This T cell receptor beta chain was sequenced for a study of shared clonotypes between healthy human individuals. Looking at the study overall: The plates for each donor numbered three CD4 naive, three CD4 memory, two CD8 naive and one CD8 memory. Study-wide results and limits: Unshared clonotypes carried lower generation probabilities than those common to all four donors. Sampling involved blood alone; tissue repertoires likely differ.

The assay was immunoSEQ multiplex PCR, and TCRdb's table has in-frame clones only and misses some. The table records about 680,000 clones, around 92% of them present only once. CD45RO-negative cells were positively selected for CCR7, leaving out terminally differentiated effector memory CD45RA+ cells. Trimming removed 5 bases from V and 2 bases from J, with 9 bases in between. CDR3 length equals 14 residues. CDR1 is MNHNY, CDR2 SVGAGI, per germline (reference sequence). Of note for this clone: As yet, its antigen is unknown.

The chain carries TRBV6-6 and TRBJ2-2, with D unresolved. Sample: naive CD8+ T cells sorted from blood. This TCR came from a man in his thirties or forties in good health. CDR3 residues: CASSGRGNTGELFF. The DNA for the CDR3 is TGTGCCAGCAGTGGGCGCGGAAACACCGGGGAGCTGTTTTTT.